This T cell receptor beta chain was documented in a study of cytomegalovirus exposure and HLA in healthy donors. General study results and limits: Investigators reported about 160 TCR beta chains as tied to cytomegalovirus.

V gave up 2 bases and J gave up 0 bases, with 14 bases separating them. CDR1 is KGHSH and CDR2 is LQKENI in the germline V gene. The CDR3 is made up of 17 amino acids. To note about this clone: The antigen remains undetermined.

PCR amplification relied on 60 Vbeta primers (plus 13 Jbeta primers). The protocol was immunoSEQ multiplex PCR, while the TCRdb copy is restricted to in-frame clones and leaves out a portion. The sample includes about 130,000 clones, around 77% of them seen just once. The chain uses TRBV18 and TRBJ1-3; a possible D gene is TRBD1 (6 bases). This TCR came from a woman aged 50 to 60 in good health and CMV-seronegative. Sequenced input: PBMCs. CDR3 DNA: TGTGCCAGCTCACCAAGGCGGCAGGGGATCTCTGGAAACACCATATATTTT. Its translation: CASSPRRQGISGNTIYF.